The entry below gives a single T cell receptor beta chain sequence along with its context. Sequencing used immunoSEQ multiplex PCR; TCRdb keeps in-frame clones, though not all of them. The table records about 40,000 clones, over 75% of them present only once. CDR1 is MDHEN, CDR2 SYDVKM, per germline. This CDR3 region has 13 residues. V was pared by 3 bases and J by 6 bases, with 11 bases between. The data stem from a study of blood T cell repertoires in COVID-19. Across the study: From the United States, Italy and Spain came samples of acute and convalescent COVID-19.

This receptor was identified in a man aged 80 or over with active or convalescent COVID-19. The rearrangement joins TRBV28 to TRBJ1-2, with D possibly matching TRBD1 (5 bases). Material: peripheral blood. Written as DNA, the CDR3 is TGTGCCAGCAGTTTGAACAGGAGGGATGGCTACACCTTC. The encoded protein is CASSLNRRDGYTF.